Listed here are 28 T cell receptor beta chains from one sample, sequenced in a study of T cell repertoires in cytomegalovirus infection (dated by TCRdb to between 2018 and 2021). The treatment or condition label, as the study defines it: in vitro stimulation with specific CMV peptide epitopes to enrich CMV-specific T cells. The sequencing machine was an Illumina HiSeq 1500. Using fastp trimming at Q25 and MiXCR clonotype assembly, TCRdb reanalyzed the public sequencing data and kept in-frame beta chains. Records with the same CDR3 protein are collapsed into one entry carrying the most frequent genes and DNA. Counted in this sample were about 340,000 distinct CDR3 sequences; approximately 32% of them appeared once. The ten most abundant clones make up about 20% of the sample. Their antigens remain unidentified. The sequencing here drew on cultured PBMCs, taken from culture after CMV antigen stimulation. Every receptor here comes from a human donor in good health (CMV status not recorded). Some clones in this sample may be carry-over from other donors' samples.

The V call is TRBV10-3, the J call TRBJ2-2, with D possibly being TRBD2 (5 bases). V was cut by 1 base and J by 3 bases, with 9 bases left in between. From germline, CDR1 is ENHRY and CDR2 SYGVKD. There are 15 residues in the CDR3. The CDR3 region is CAISELERYTGELFF. CDR3 DNA: TGTGCCATCAGTGAGTTGGAGCGGTACACCGGGGAGCTGTTTTTT.

This clonotype was counted only a few times. The V and J genes are TRBV11-2 and TRBJ1-2; D not certain. V lost 7 bases and J lost 4, with 7 bases in between. This CDR3 contains 11 residues. From germline, CDR1 is SGHAT and CDR2 FQNNGV. The CDR3 here is CASTQSYGYTF. For the CDR3, the DNA is TGTGCCAGCACACAGTCCTATGGCTACACCTTC.

In its sample, this clonotype was seen many times. The chain combines TRBV29-1 with TRBJ2-1; 11 bases align to TRBD2. Germline V CDR1 and CDR2: SQVTM, ANQGSEA. The V and J ends lost 6 bases and 6 bases, in that order; junction bases with no gene match: 13. The CDR3 is 16 amino acids. The CDR3 is CSVPKNSGGAVNEQFF. CDR3 DNA: TGCAGCGTCCCAAAAAATAGCGGGGGGGCGGTCAATGAGCAGTTCTTC.

The genes are TRBV7-9 and TRBJ1-5; tentatively, D is TRBD1 (6 bases). V was pared by 8 bases and J by 1 base, with 15 bases between. The length of the CDR3 is 15 residues. Looked up from germline, CDR1 is SEHNR and CDR2 is FQNEAQ (reference sequence). In DNA, the CDR3 is TGTGCCAGCGGGCCGGGACAAGCAAGCAATCAGCCCCAGCATTTT. Amino acids: CASGPGQASNQPQHF.

V is TRBV19 and J is TRBJ1-5, with D maybe TRBD1 (6 bases). Trimming pared 2 bases from V and 5 bases from J, leaving 10 bases between. This CDR3 has 14 residues. Germline V lookup: CDR1 LNHDA, CDR2 SQIVND (reference sequence). The CDR3 DNA reads as TGTGCCAGTAGTATACGGTACAGGGATCAGCCCCAGCATTTT. It translates to CASSIRYRDQPQHF.

The gene calls are TRBV4-2 and TRBJ2-3, with TRBD2 identical over 10 bases. In germline, CDR1 is LGHNA, CDR2 YNFKEQ. V dropped 1 base and J dropped 2; count of bases not matched to a gene: 9. This CDR3 region has 18 residues. The CDR3 coding sequence is TGTGCCAGCAGCCAAGCGCGCCTAGCGGGAGACCCCACAGATACGCAGTATTTT. This gives the protein CASSQARLAGDPTDTQYF.

This clonotype was seen many times. The V and J genes are TRBV7-8 and TRBJ1-1; 8 nucleotides line up with TRBD1. Germline values: CDR1 SGHVS, CDR2 FQNEAQ. This CDR3 region has 15 residues. The ends lost 3 bases at V and 5 bases at J; junction bases unmatched: 8. CDR3: CASSFATGVRTEAFF. The CDR3 DNA follows: TGTGCCAGCAGCTTCGCGACAGGGGTTAGGACTGAAGCTTTCTTT.

The chain has TRBV6-1 and TRBJ1-2; 8 nucleotides agree with TRBD1. J was trimmed by 4 bases and V by 7 bases; bases with no gene match: 5. Germline loops: CDR1 MNHNS, CDR2 SASEGT. This CDR3 has 13 amino acids. CDR3: CASKKTGGYGYTF. The CDR3, as DNA: TGTGCCAGCAAGAAAACAGGGGGCTATGGCTACACCTTC.

At least ten counts were recorded for this clonotype. The chain couples TRBV20-1 to TRBJ1-4; D not certain. The CDR3 contains 12 residues. CDR1 and CDR2 from the germline V gene are DFQATT and SNEGSKA (reference sequence). CDR3 in amino acids: CVPRETNEKLFF. For the CDR3, the DNA is TGCGTACCCCGGGAAACGAATGAAAAACTGTTTTTT.

This clonotype has more than one count but fewer than ten. The rearrangement joins TRBV7-2 to TRBJ1-2, with TRBD1 as a possible D gene (6 bases). Trimming took 8 bases from V and 4 from J, leaving 8 bases between them. Germline V gene data show CDR1 as SGHTA and CDR2 as FQGNSA. This CDR3 has 11 amino acids. DNA for the CDR3: TGTGCCAGCGGACAGCTCTATGGCTACACCTTC. This codes for CASGQLYGYTF.

This clonotype was counted only a few times. The chain is built from TRBV27 and TRBJ1-4; 8 positions agree with TRBD1. The CDR3 is 16 residues long. CDR1 and CDR2 (germline): MNHEY, SMNVEV (reference sequence). V lost 2 bases and J lost 7; bases outside the gene matches: 9. The CDR3 is CASSLLHRGRPEKLFF. DNA of the CDR3: TGTGCCAGCAGTTTACTACACAGGGGGAGGCCTGAAAAACTGTTTTTT.

Many counts were recorded for this clonotype. The gene calls are TRBV7-2 and TRBJ1-6; D gene uncertain. The CDR3 consists of 16 residues. The germline V and J ends were trimmed by 2 bases and 1 base, with 9 bases remaining between them. CDR1 and CDR2 from the germline V gene are SGHTA and FQGNSA. The CDR3 DNA follows: TGTGCCAGCAGCTTAATTACGGGTTCCTATAATTCACCCCTCCACTTT. Translated: CASSLITGSYNSPLHF.

The V call is TRBV10-3, the J call TRBJ1-1; 7 bases align to TRBD1. Germline V gene data show CDR1 as ENHRY and CDR2 as SYGVKD. The CDR3 runs 13 residues. V shed 7 bases, J shed 4 bases, and the junction held 6 bases outside the gene matches. CDR3 residues: CAIMETGSTEAFF. For the CDR3, the DNA is TGTGCCATCATGGAGACAGGGTCCACTGAAGCTTTCTTT.

This clonotype was seen only a few times. This chain connects TRBV27 to TRBJ1-4; no clear D. This CDR3 contains 15 residues. Trimming left V 5 bases short and J 3 bases short, with 13 bases between. Per germline, CDR1 MNHEY and CDR2 SMNVEV (reference sequence). The CDR3 coding sequence is TGTGCCAGCAGTCCCCCAGGATCGCCTAATGAAAAACTGTTTTTT. This sequence encodes CASSPPGSPNEKLFF.

The chain has TRBV2 and TRBJ2-5; a weak D match, TRBD1 (6 bases). This CDR3 has 13 amino acids. V dropped 5 bases and J dropped 1 base, with 8 bases sitting between them. Germline V gene sequence: CDR1 SNHLY, CDR2 FYNNEI. As DNA, the CDR3 is TGTGCCAGCAGTTCCAGGGGCCAAGAGACCCAGTACTTC. Translated, it gives CASSSRGQETQYF.

This clonotype has only a few counts. The V gene is TRBV10-3, the J gene TRBJ1-5, with no clear D. V lost 4 bases and J 7 bases, leaving 17 bases between the germline ends. In germline, CDR1 is ENHRY, CDR2 SYGVKD. This CDR3 has 15 amino acids. The CDR3 reads CAISVSGGRGQPQHF. CDR3 coding DNA: TGTGCCATCAGTGTATCGGGAGGCAGAGGGCAGCCCCAGCATTTT.

The chain employs TRBV12-3 or TRBV12-4 and TRBJ2-6; D unclear. The V end was cut by 1 base, the J end by 0 bases, with 10 bases between. CDR3 length: 17 residues. The CDR3 reads CASSLERLSSGANVLTF. The CDR3 DNA is TGTGCCAGCAGTTTAGAAAGGCTAAGCTCTGGGGCCAACGTCCTGACTTTC.

The V and J genes are TRBV19 and TRBJ2-1, with TRBD1 matching 8 bases. V trimming: 5 bases; J trimming: 1 base; junction bases outside the gene matches: 4. Germline assignment: CDR1 LNHDA and CDR2 SQIVND (reference sequence). The CDR3 spans 15 residues. The CDR3 nucleotides are TGTGCCAGTAGTGTCGACAGGGGTTCCTACAATGAGCAGTTCTTC. Translation: CASSVDRGSYNEQFF. Filled out from reference TRBV19 and TRBJ2-1, the complete variable domain reads DGGITQSPKYLFRKEGQNVTLSCEQNLNHDAMYWYRQDPGQGLRLIYYSQIVNDFQKGDIAEGYSVSREKKESFPLTVTSAQKNPTAFYLCASSVDRGSYNEQFFGPGTRLTVL.

The rearrangement links TRBV6-6 to TRBJ2-7; D could derive from TRBD1 or TRBD2 (5 bases each). Trimming stripped 6 bases from V and 0 bases from J, with 12 bases between. The germline V gene encodes CDR1 MNHNY and CDR2 SVGAGI (reference sequence). This CDR3 has 14 amino acids. The CDR3: CASSNGGSSYEQYF. The CDR3 nucleotides read TGTGCCAGCAGCAATGGGGGTAGCTCCTACGAGCAGTACTTC.

The chain carries TRBV7-9 and TRBJ2-7; D unresolved. V was cut by 3 bases and J by 6 bases, with 12 bases left in between. From germline, CDR1 is SEHNR and CDR2 FQNEAQ (reference sequence). The CDR3 has 13 residues. DNA for the CDR3: TGTGCCAGCAGCTTTGAGGTGCGTGGCGAGCAGTACTTC. It yields the protein CASSFEVRGEQYF.

The chain couples TRBV18 to TRBJ2-1; D call uncertain. CDR1 KGHSH and CDR2 LQKENI come from the germline V gene. Trimming stripped 3 bases from V and 7 bases from J, with 10 bases between. The CDR3 sequence is 13 residues long. The CDR3: CASSPSQGNEQFF. CDR3 bases: TGTGCCAGCTCACCCAGCCAAGGGAATGAGCAGTTCTTC.

The V call is TRBV6-2 or TRBV6-3, the J call TRBJ2-7; TRBD1 agrees at 8 bases. The V gene end was trimmed by 5 bases and the J gene end by 7 bases; junction bases not matched to a gene: 13. The CDR3 spans 15 residues. Germline CDR1 MNHEY, CDR2 SVGEGT. The CDR3 sequence: CASSIPGQALWEQYF. CDR3 sequence (DNA): TGTGCCAGCAGTATACCGGGACAGGCTTTATGGGAGCAGTACTTC.

This clonotype was recorded many times. The chain is built from TRBV7-8 and TRBJ1-6; 10 nucleotides align to TRBD1. The CDR3 runs 16 residues. V lost 4 bases to trimming and J lost 6 bases; unmatched junction nucleotides: 6. The germline CDR1 and CDR2 sequences are SGHVS and FQNEAQ. The CDR3 region is CASSYYRDRGNSPLHF. Written as DNA, the CDR3 is TGTGCCAGCAGCTACTACCGGGACAGGGGTAATTCACCCCTCCACTTT.

The CDR3 bases are TGTGCCAGCAGTTTTGTAGGGGGCCAACAGCCCCAGCATTTT. It yields the protein CASSFVGGQQPQHF. The chain couples TRBV12-3 or TRBV12-4 to TRBJ1-5, with 7 bases aligning to TRBD1. There are 14 residues in the CDR3. With 3 bases clipped from V and 7 bases from J, the junction kept 6 bases outside the gene matches.

V gene TRBV9 combines with J gene TRBJ2-3; D may match TRBD1 or TRBD2 (5 bases each). With 0 bases removed from V and 6 bases from J, the gap between germline ends came to 14 bases. Germline values: CDR1 SGDLS, CDR2 YYNGEE. The CDR3 is made up of 15 amino acids. The CDR3 sequence is CASSVERDPGDTQYF. CDR3 DNA sequence: TGTGCCAGCAGCGTAGAAAGGGACCCCGGGGATACGCAGTATTTT.

The J gene is TRBJ1-2, the V gene TRBV12-3 or TRBV12-4, with unresolved D. This CDR3 spans 16 amino acids. The V end was cut by 2 bases, the J end by 2 bases, with 15 bases between. For the CDR3, the DNA is TGTGCCAGCAGTTTAACGACCGCCAAGGGAAACTATGGCTACACCTTC. Encoded protein: CASSLTTAKGNYGYTF.

CDR3 nucleotide sequence: TGTGCCAGCAGTTATAGGGGGCGGGACAGGGGAGACTATGGCTACACCTTC. This sequence encodes CASSYRGRDRGDYGYTF. The J gene is TRBJ1-2, the V gene TRBV6-5; the match to TRBD1 covers 10 bases. V shed 3 bases and J 3 bases; nucleotides not matched to a gene: 10. The CDR3 is 17 amino acids. Germline V gives CDR1 MNHEY, CDR2 SVGAGI.

The V call is TRBV7-3, the J call TRBJ2-2; D remains ambiguous. Trimming cost V 5 bases and J 10 bases, with 17 bases left between them. Germline values: CDR1 SGHTA, CDR2 FQGTGA. This CDR3 comprises 14 residues. CDR3 DNA sequence: TGTGCCAGCAGCCAATCGCCTGATCTGGTGGAGCTGTTTTTT. Amino acid sequence: CASSQSPDLVELFF.